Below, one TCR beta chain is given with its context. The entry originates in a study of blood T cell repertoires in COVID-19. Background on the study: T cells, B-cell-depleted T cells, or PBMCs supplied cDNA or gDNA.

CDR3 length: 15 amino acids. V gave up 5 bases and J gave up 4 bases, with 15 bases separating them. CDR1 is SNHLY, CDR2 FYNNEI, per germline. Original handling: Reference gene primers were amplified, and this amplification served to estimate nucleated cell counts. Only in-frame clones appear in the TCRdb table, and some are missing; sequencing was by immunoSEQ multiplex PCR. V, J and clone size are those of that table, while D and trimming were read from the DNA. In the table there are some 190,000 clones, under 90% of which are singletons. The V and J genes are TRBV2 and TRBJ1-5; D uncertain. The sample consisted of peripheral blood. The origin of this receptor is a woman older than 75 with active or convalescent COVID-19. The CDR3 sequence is CASSLFGRENQPQHF. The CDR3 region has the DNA TGTGCCAGCAGTCTCTTCGGGCGGGAAAATCAGCCCCAGCATTTT.